What follows are 11 T cell receptor beta chains derived from one specimen sequenced in a study of radiotherapy plus CTLA-4 blockade in lung cancer. Clones were read by immunoSEQ multiplex PCR, and TCRdb kept only the in-frame ones, dropping some. The sample includes 95,000 to 150,000 clones, approximately 90% of them seen just once. Sequencing was performed on peripheral blood, taken from a patient treated with radiotherapy plus ipilimumab. These receptors originate from a human donor with non-small cell lung cancer that progressed on radiotherapy plus ipilimumab.

The chain recombines TRBV5-6 with TRBJ2-7, with 9 bases lining up with TRBD1. The CDR3 runs 15 residues. The V segment lost 3 bases and the J segment 5 bases; nucleotides outside the gene matches: 9. Germline assignment: CDR1 SGHDT and CDR2 YYEEEE. CDR3 sequence: CASSSTGQGFDEQYF. The CDR3 DNA reads as TGTGCCAGCAGCTCCACGGGACAGGGTTTCGACGAGCAGTACTTC. Variable domain in full (rest from reference TRBV5-6 and TRBJ2-7): DAGVTQSPTHLIKTRGQQVTLRCSPKSGHDTVSWYQQALGQGPQFIFQYYEEEERQRGNFPDRFSGHQFPNYSSELNVNALLLGDSALYLCASSSTGQGFDEQYFGPGTRLTVT.

The rearrangement links TRBV9 to TRBJ1-2, with D possibly being TRBD1 (6 bases). V was shortened by 0 bases and J by 4 bases, with 13 bases between the two germline ends. CDR3 length equals 15 residues. From germline, CDR1 is SGDLS and CDR2 YYNGEE. CDR3 sequence (DNA): TGTGCCAGCAGCGTAGGAGGGGGTCTCGGCTATGGCTACACCTTC. Its translation: CASSVGGGLGYGYTF.

Concerning this clone: A read error may account for a junction end that differs from germline. J is TRBJ2-1 and V is TRBV7-7, with D perhaps matching TRBD2 (6 bases). Germline V gives CDR1 SSHAT, CDR2 FNYEAQ (reference sequence). The CDR3 runs to 14 residues. The CDR3 sequence is CASSLVGGTNEQFF. CDR3 DNA sequence: TGTGCTAGCAGCTTAGTTGGAGGGACCAATGAGCAGTTCTTC.

This rearrangement joins TRBV5-1 to TRBJ2-5; 7 positions match TRBD2. Germline CDR1 is SGHRS and CDR2 is YFSETQ. Losses at the gene ends were 1 base for V and 5 bases for J; bases not matched to a gene: 5. The CDR3 covers 14 residues. The CDR3 here is CASSLRTSTETQYF. CDR3 nucleotide sequence: TGCGCCAGCAGCTTGAGGACTAGTACCGAGACCCAGTACTTC.

The chain has TRBV6-5 and TRBJ1-2, with D unclear. V lost 4 bases, J lost 2 bases, and 8 bases lay in between. Germline values: CDR1 MNHEY, CDR2 SVGAGI. The CDR3 is 13 amino acids. The CDR3 DNA sequence: TGTGCCAGCAGTTTTACAGCCAACTATGGCTACACCTTC. This codes for CASSFTANYGYTF.

V and J are TRBV6-1 and TRBJ2-7; no clear D gene. V was cut by 5 bases and J by 3 bases, with 11 bases left in between. The CDR3 consists of 13 residues. CDR1 is MNHNS, CDR2 SASEGT, per germline. CDR3 in amino acids: CASSPERHYEQYF. CDR3 coding DNA: TGTGCCAGCAGTCCCGAACGACACTACGAGCAGTACTTC.

This chain links TRBV5-1 with TRBJ2-7; 7 bases are a match to TRBD1. Germline V gives CDR1 SGHRS, CDR2 YFSETQ. The CDR3 runs 15 residues. V lost 4 bases, J lost 4 bases, and 11 bases stayed unmatched. The CDR3 nucleotides read TGCGCCAGCAGCCTAGGATCCGGGACAGCTTACGAGCAGTACTTC. Its protein product is CASSLGSGTAYEQYF.

This chain joins TRBV29-1 and TRBJ1-2, with unresolved D. V was clipped by 4 bases and J by 7 bases, with 16 bases between them. This CDR3 is built from 13 residues. CDR1 and CDR2 from the germline V gene are SQVTM and ANQGSEA. The CDR3 DNA reads TGCAGCGTTGTTTTCAGCCCTTATTTTGGCTACACCTTC. Encoded protein: CSVVFSPYFGYTF.

The chain combines TRBV6-1 with TRBJ1-1, with D hard to call. The CDR3 loop spans 14 amino acids. Trimming cost V 7 bases and J 2 bases, with 14 bases left between them. CDR1 MNHNS and CDR2 SASEGT come from the germline V gene. CDR3 region: CASNAGIDNTEAFF. CDR3 nucleotide sequence: TGTGCCAGCAACGCGGGAATCGATAACACTGAAGCTTTCTTT.

V and J are TRBV6-4 and TRBJ1-1; D is unresolved. CDR3 length: 12 amino acids. CDR1 is MRHNA, CDR2 SNTAGT, per germline. Trimming left V 0 bases short and J 7 bases short, with 6 bases between. The CDR3 nucleotides are TGTGCCAGCAGTGACTCTCGGGGTGAAGCTTTCTTT. Amino acid sequence: CASSDSRGEAFF.

V is TRBV5-1 and J is TRBJ1-1; 7 nucleotides agree with TRBD1. The CDR3 extends over 14 amino acids. Unmatched junction bases numbered 1, after V lost 1 base and J lost 1 base. The germline CDR1 and CDR2 sequences are SGHRS and YFSETQ. CDR3 sequence: CASSLTGENTEAFF. The CDR3 DNA reads TGCGCCAGCAGCTTGACAGGGGAGAACACTGAAGCTTTCTTT.